Included here is one T cell receptor (beta chain) sequence, with context. The sample belongs to a study of blood T cell repertoires in COVID-19. As for the study in general: Researchers got acute and convalescent COVID-19 samples from the United States, Italy and Spain. The cDNA or gDNA used as material had been derived from T cells, B-cell-depleted T cells, or PBMCs.

Seattle participants joined during active infection and were tracked over time. In the study's own analysis: Amplifying reference gene primers gave estimates of nucleated cell counts. Profiling relied on immunoSEQ multiplex PCR, and the TCRdb table lists in-frame clones only, not all of them. V, J and clone size reflect that table, while D and trimming were determined from the DNA. The sample shows a few hundred thousand clones, around 84% of them seen only once. This CDR3 has 15 amino acids. V gave up 5 bases and J gave up 5 bases; unmatched junction bases: 6. The V gene's germline CDR1 is SGHTA and CDR2 FQGNSA.

Sequenced input: peripheral blood. This TCR was recovered from a woman between 55 and 75 years old with COVID-19, enrolled during active disease. The rearrangement joins TRBV7-2 to TRBJ2-3, with 11 bases aligning to TRBD2. This CDR3 reads CASSKGLAEVDTQYF. The CDR3 region has the DNA TGTGCCAGCAGCAAGGGACTAGCGGAGGTAGATACGCAGTATTTT. The full variable domain, rest sourced from reference TRBV7-2 and TRBJ2-3, is GAGVSQSPSNKVTEKGKDVELRCDPISGHTALYWYRQSLGQGLEFLIYFQGNSAPDKSGLPSDRFSAERTGGSVSTLTIQRTQQEDSAVYLCASSKGLAEVDTQYFGPGTRLTVL.